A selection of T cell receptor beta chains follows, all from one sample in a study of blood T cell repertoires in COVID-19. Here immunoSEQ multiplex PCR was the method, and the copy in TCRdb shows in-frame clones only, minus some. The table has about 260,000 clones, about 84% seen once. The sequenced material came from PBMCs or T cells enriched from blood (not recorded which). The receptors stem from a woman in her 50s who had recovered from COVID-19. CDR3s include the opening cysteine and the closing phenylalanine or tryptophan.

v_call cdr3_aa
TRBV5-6 CASSPRRTSGSNEQFF
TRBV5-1 CASSLDSGRWQETQYF
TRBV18 CASSPGRINEKLFF
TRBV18 CASSPGSVNEQFF
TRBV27 CASRNRGSPSSEQFF
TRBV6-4 CASSDSSGGADTQYF
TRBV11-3 CASSQAPTEAFF
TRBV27 CASSSERTTGDTQYF
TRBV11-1 CASSFFRGTYEQYF
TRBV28 CASNDQGPPENEKLFF
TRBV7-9 CASSQTAGNTQYF
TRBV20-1 CSASGSRRATDTQYF
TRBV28 CASSLSRDYEQYF
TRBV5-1 CASRAAGVGDTQYF
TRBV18 CASSPWGGENTEAFF
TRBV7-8 CASSPGTELQPQHF
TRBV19 CASRGTSGGNQPQHF
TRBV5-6 CASSLDRGREQYF
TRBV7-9 CASSSDRRGDGYTF
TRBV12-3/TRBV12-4 CASSLTGSTEAFF
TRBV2 CASSRGRTEAFF
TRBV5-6 CASSFSGVRTGELFF
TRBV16 CASSQNRNEQFF
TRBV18 CASSPTTGVLGGYTF
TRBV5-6 CASSYRESTEAFF
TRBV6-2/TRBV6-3 CASSYSQGNTEAFF
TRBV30 CAWSPWGGAKDTQYF
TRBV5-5 CASSLSQIYEQYF
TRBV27 CASSLSRGLYNEQFF
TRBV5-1 CASSLDGTGVFYGYTF
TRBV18 CASSIRQTNTGELFF
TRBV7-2 CASSLRLAGVQETQYF
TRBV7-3 CASSSAGGGETQYF
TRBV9 CASSGTGGSYEQYF
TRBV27 CASRSGQGVSNEQFF
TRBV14 CASSQTTGVFTEAFF
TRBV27 CASSLSTSPETQYF
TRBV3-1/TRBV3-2 CASSLDSGYSGNTIYF
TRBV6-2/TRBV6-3 CASSYSGTVTEAFF
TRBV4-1 CASSQEQSGVGNQPQHF
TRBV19 CASSIRGSNQPQHF
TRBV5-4 CASSMRDRLNTEAFF
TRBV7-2 CASREGPGNTIYF
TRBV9 CASSGHSNSPLHF
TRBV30 CAWSIQGASGELFF
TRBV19 CASRDMYTEAFF
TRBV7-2 CASSRPGLGVGGEQFF
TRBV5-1 CASSLDGYSNQPQHF
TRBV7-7 CASSAFGGARETQYF